Listed below are T cell receptor beta chains from one sample, sequenced in a study of T-cell reconstitution after alpha-beta-depleted transplantation in children. One entry per CDR3 protein results from TCRdb running MiXCR on the PCR reads. The repertoire holds 780,000 or so distinct CDR3 sequences, with around 15% as singletons. The sample in question was PBMCs, mostly from graft donor cells, obtained 360 days after TCRalphabeta/CD19-depleted stem cell transplant. The origin of the receptors is a male patient aged 5 to 17 who had a stem cell transplant for acute lymphoblastic leukemia, so the T cells may come from the graft donor. Both conserved end residues are part of each CDR3. Clone size is given for some rows only: seen once, a few or many times, or a class if the clone is expanded.

len,v_gene,j_gene,abundance,CDR3aa
14,TRBV7-3,TRBJ2-1,.,CASSTQTSYNEQFF
15,TRBV6-5,TRBJ1-1,few,CASSYLGTGGTEAFF
14,TRBV5-1,TRBJ2-4,.,CASSPGTQGNIQYF
14,TRBV29-1,TRBJ2-1,many,CSVRDRGSYNEQFF
16,TRBV10-1,TRBJ1-3,few,CASSASGFSSGNTIYF
15,TRBV7-8,TRBJ1-4,.,CASSLNRVTNEKLFF
16,TRBV6-4,TRBJ1-4,.,CASSEEPAGSNEKLFF
16,TRBV13,TRBJ2-1,once,CASSSPAGGAYNEQFF
15,TRBV5-1,TRBJ1-1,.,CASSRGGHMNTEAFF
15,TRBV9,TRBJ2-1,few,CASSVGDSYHNEQFF
13,TRBV2,TRBJ2-7,many,CASSGAALYEQYF
15,TRBV29-1,TRBJ2-1,many,CSVEGGVLGYNEQFF
19,TRBV12-3/TRBV12-4,TRBJ2-7,.,CASSGTSGIYSLTSYEQYF
12,TRBV6-6,TRBJ1-3,few,CASSFVGNTIYF
14,TRBV30,TRBJ1-5,many,CAWSVVQGYQPQHF
16,TRBV18,TRBJ1-1,few,CASSPTLVSGNTEAFF
18,TRBV6-5,TRBJ1-2,few,CASSYSRAGLPSNYGYTF
14,TRBV21-1,TRBJ1-1,many,CASHSGQPNTEAFF
16,TRBV7-3,TRBJ1-2,.,CASSLKGRDRAFGYTF
12,TRBV30,TRBJ2-3,few,CAWSREVNTQYF
16,TRBV7-3,TRBJ2-5,.,CASSLNRVTSTETQYF
15,TRBV7-9,TRBJ1-2,.,CASSFISQGANGYTF
15,TRBV12-3/TRBV12-4,TRBJ2-1,few,CASSKLAGALDEQFF
16,TRBV7-9,TRBJ2-1,many,CASSFLLAGGGNEQFF
16,TRBV21-1,TRBJ2-7,many,CASSKEKREDSYEQYF
13,TRBV6-1,TRBJ2-7,few,CASKRAGAYEQYF
15,TRBV12-3/TRBV12-4,TRBJ2-3,.,CASSPMQQSTDTQYF
14,TRBV19,TRBJ1-1,many,CASSIVGGSAEAFF
16,TRBV11-2,TRBJ2-5,.,CASSARLAGSGETQYF
13,TRBV7-8,TRBJ2-2,.,CASSLEGFGELFF
16,TRBV7-2,TRBJ2-1,few,CASSSQGQISYNEQFF
11,TRBV2,TRBJ2-1,few,CASVWDIEQFF
13,TRBV29-1,TRBJ2-7,many,CSVSGRFSYEQYF
11,TRBV29-1,TRBJ2-2,many,CSYSNTGELFF
13,TRBV5-6,TRBJ2-7,.,CASSLVGTSEQYF
15,TRBV5-1,TRBJ2-3,.,CASSFGTGGIDTQYF
16,TRBV5-1,TRBJ2-2,few,CASSPMATSRTGELFF
13,TRBV29-1,TRBJ2-3,.,CSVGPLGTDTQYF
17,TRBV5-1,TRBJ2-7,.,CASSSGFRDRAPYEQYF
15,TRBV13,TRBJ2-7,.,CASSLGSGTPPEQYF
15,TRBV12-3/TRBV12-4,TRBJ2-5,many,CASSLGGAVQETQYF
18,TRBV24-1,TRBJ2-7,few,CATSDSHFDSGYSYEQYF
18,TRBV6-1,TRBJ1-4,.,CASSEAWIRGATNEKLFF
15,TRBV7-6,TRBJ1-2,.,CASSPRTPGAGGYTF
15,TRBV5-1,TRBJ2-7,.,CASSYGLVRRHEQYF
14,TRBV4-1,TRBJ2-7,few,CASSQSGPLSEQYF
18,TRBV5-1,TRBJ2-7,few,CASSRGSGRYSSSYEQYF
14,TRBV9,TRBJ2-1,many,CASSTSGTAYEQFF
15,TRBV5-1,TRBJ2-7,few,CASSYRDSLSGEQYF
15,TRBV7-3,TRBJ2-7,.,CASSSGTGDAYEQYF
13,TRBV29-1,TRBJ2-7,.,CSVSAGSSYEQYF
15,TRBV12-3/TRBV12-4,TRBJ2-4,.,CASSRELTGGNIQYF
15,TRBV18,TRBJ2-7,.,CASSPQGQGPHEQYF
15,TRBV5-6,TRBJ2-7,few,CASSAPPGLAYEQYF
14,TRBV27,TRBJ2-7,few,CASSLWTGAYEQYF
15,TRBV7-7,TRBJ2-5,.,CASSLESLAGETQYF
16,TRBV5-1,TRBJ2-3,many,CASSLYSGRTTDTQYF
16,TRBV28,TRBJ2-7,few,CASSFGGDRNSYEQYF
14,TRBV11-1,TRBJ2-7,few,CASSFRRSSIEQYF